Below, one TCR beta chain is given with its context. What this receptor recognizes is not known. Base-call qualities are not available, and no considerably larger clone is one nucleotide away. Each collaborating institution followed its own protocols to collect whole blood in K2EDTA tubes. For TCRbeta analysis, collaborators shipped samples as frozen whole blood, isolated PBMCs, or DNA extracted from either of those sample types. This sample is part of a study of blood T cell repertoires in COVID-19 (dated by TCRdb to about 2020). Study-level background: Collaborator samples came from the United States, Italy and Spain and covered acute and convalescent phases of COVID-19. The material from the prospective study consisted of cDNA or gDNA derived from T cells, B-cell-depleted T cells, or PBMCs. Subjects who had been exposed to COVID-19, were actively infected with it, or had recovered from it provided the deeply sampled blood TCRbeta repertoires that made up the dataset. HLA class I and class II types, where available, came from metadata supplied by the sample provider rather than from assay-based typing. Sample metadata almost always included a de-identified subject ID, COVID-19 status, age in years and sex. Samples came from the ongoing ImmuneRACE study (first 160 participants) plus 1,254 subjects from 6 global collaborators. The repertoires were released in a freely available public database meant as a resource for research on the immune response to SARS-CoV-2. The paper as a whole reports these results and caveats: The quantity of clinical and demographic metadata differed by source and by participant and was supplied without curation.

TCRbeta CDR3 regions were amplified from genomic DNA by means of the immunoSEQ Assay, a bias-controlled multiplex PCR. The authors' analysis ran thus. Nucleated cell counts per sample were estimated from amplification of reference gene primers within the assay. To quantify the absolute abundance of each unique TCRbeta CDR3 rearrangement, sequence reads were collapsed and filtered. Productive Simpson clonality was computed per sample as the square root of Simpson's diversity index over productive rearrangements. In TCRdb, the immuneACCESS table is reduced to in-frame sequences with V and J assigned. These tables do not hold every clone; where another copy was compared, an unresolved V gene accounts for under half, and the others remain unexplained. V, J and clone size were drawn from that table, and D and trimming were deduced from the DNA. This sample holds about 100,000 clones; 70% to 90% were observed only once. The ten largest clonotypes hold roughly 12% of the sample.

Specimen: peripheral blood. This TCR came from a human donor in a cohort sampled during active COVID-19.

The DNA sequence reads TGTGCCAGCAGCTCGGTGCTTAACTATGGCTACACCTTC. This codes for CASSSVLNYGYTF. The chain couples TRBV5-6 to TRBJ1-2, with the D gene not confidently named. Between the V and J ends, shortened by 3 bases and 1 base respectively, the junction contains 7 bases. From a lookup of the germline V gene, CDR1 and CDR2 are SGHDT and YYEEEE. From the cysteine through the phenylalanine, the CDR3 covers 13 amino acids. The retained sequence is limited to the CDR3, 39 bases, with the frame set at the first base. The full variable domain, with segments outside the CDR3 supplied by the reference TRBV5-6 and TRBJ1-2 proteins, appears as DAGVTQSPTHLIKTRGQQVTLRCSPKSGHDTVSWYQQALGQGPQFIFQYYEEEERQRGNFPDRFSGHQFPNYSSELNVNALLLGDSALYLCASSSVLNYGYTFGSGTRLTVV.